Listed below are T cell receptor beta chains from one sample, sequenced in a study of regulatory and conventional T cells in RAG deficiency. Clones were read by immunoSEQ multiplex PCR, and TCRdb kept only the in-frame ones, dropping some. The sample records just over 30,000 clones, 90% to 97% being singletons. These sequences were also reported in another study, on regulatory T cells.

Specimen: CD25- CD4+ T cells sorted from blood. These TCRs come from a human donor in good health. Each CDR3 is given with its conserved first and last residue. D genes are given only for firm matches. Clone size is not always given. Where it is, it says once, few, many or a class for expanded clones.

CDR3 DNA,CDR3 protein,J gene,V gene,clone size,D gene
TGTGCCAGCAGCAGAGATTCGCGGGGGGGCAATGAGCAGTTCTTC,CASSRDSRGGNEQFF,TRBJ2-1,TRBV27,-,TRBD2
TGCGCCAGCAGCTTGGGTCAGGGGGCCGTTGGCTACACCTTC,CASSLGQGAVGYTF,TRBJ1-2,TRBV5-1,once,TRBD1
TGTGCCAGCAGTGAGGGACAGGGGGCAGATACGCAGTATTTT,CASSEGQGADTQYF,TRBJ2-3,TRBV6-4,-,TRBD1
TGTGCCAGCAGGGACAGCGGACGGAACACCATATATTTT,CASRDSGRNTIYF,TRBJ1-3,TRBV6-1,few,-
TGTGCCAGCTCGCCCGGGACAGGCCGTCCGAACACCGGGGAGCTGTTTTTT,CASSPGTGRPNTGELFF,TRBJ2-2,TRBV18,-,TRBD1
TGCGCCAGCAGTGCTCTGGGGGCGAAGTTTGAAGAGACCCAGTACTTC,CASSALGAKFEETQYF,TRBJ2-5,TRBV10-1,-,-
TGCAGCGTTGATAGGGGGAACACTGAAGCTTTCTTT,CSVDRGNTEAFF,TRBJ1-1,TRBV29-1,-,-
TGTGCCAGCAGTGAAGGGACTAGAGTGCATGAGCAGTTCTTC,CASSEGTRVHEQFF,TRBJ2-1,TRBV25-1,once,TRBD2
TGTGCCAGCAGTGAAGTTTACAACAGACCCTATCAGCCCCAGCATTTT,CASSEVYNRPYQPQHF,TRBJ1-5,TRBV6-1,-,-
TGCGCCAGCAGGTCAGGGACAGTCGAGCAGTACTTC,CASRSGTVEQYF,TRBJ2-7,TRBV5-1,-,TRBD1
TGTGCCAGCAGCTTAGGGCGACTAGCGGGCATTTACAATGAGCAGTTCTTC,CASSLGRLAGIYNEQFF,TRBJ2-1,TRBV7-8,-,TRBD2
TGTGCCACCAGCAGAGATTTCACGGGGGGAGATGGCTACACCTTC,CATSRDFTGGDGYTF,TRBJ1-2,TRBV15,once,-
TGTGCCAGCAGCTCTACAGGGGGCTACAATCAGCCCCAGCATTTT,CASSSTGGYNQPQHF,TRBJ1-5,TRBV7-9,once,TRBD1
TGTGCCAGCAGGAAAAGGGGGCTACCCTACGAGCAGTACTTC,CASRKRGLPYEQYF,TRBJ2-7,TRBV6-5,-,TRBD1
TGTGCCATCAGTGACGCAGGGGAAACCTCCTACGAGCAGTACTTC,CAISDAGETSYEQYF,TRBJ2-7,TRBV10-3,once,-
TGCAGCGTAGGAAGGAGCACCGGGGAGCTGTTTTTT,CSVGRSTGELFF,TRBJ2-2,TRBV29-1,-,-
TGCGCCAGCAGCTTGGATCCGACAGGGGCCGGCTACACCTTC,CASSLDPTGAGYTF,TRBJ1-2,TRBV5-1,-,TRBD1
TGTGCCTGGAGGCTCAGCTACAGGGGCCGGCGGAATGAGCAGTTCTTC,CAWRLSYRGRRNEQFF,TRBJ2-1,TRBV30,-,TRBD1
TGTGCCAGCAGTCTCCGGCGGGCCGATAGCACTGAAGCTTTCTTT,CASSLRRADSTEAFF,TRBJ1-1,TRBV2,-,-
TGTGCCTGGAGTGAGGGGGGGCCCTACGAGCAGTACTTC,CAWSEGGPYEQYF,TRBJ2-7,TRBV30,-,-
TGCAGCGGGGGGGACAGGGTAGAGACCCAGTACTTC,CSGGDRVETQYF,TRBJ2-5,TRBV29-1,-,TRBD1
TGTGCCAGCAGCAACCCGGCTCCTTTAGCGTATTTT,CASSNPAPLAYF,TRBJ2-3,TRBV11-2,once,-
TGCAGCGTGCCCCTCCTGGGGGACAGGACCCGTAGGGGTGGCTACACCTTC,CSVPLLGDRTRRGGYTF,TRBJ1-2,TRBV29-1,-,TRBD1
TGTGCCAGCAGTGAATCTGAGGGCCCCTACGAGCAGTACTTC,CASSESEGPYEQYF,TRBJ2-7,TRBV25-1,-,-
TGTGCCAGCTCACCCAGCGGGGGGTTCACAGATACGCAGTATTTT,CASSPSGGFTDTQYF,TRBJ2-3,TRBV18,-,TRBD2
TGTGCCATCAGCTCAGTAGCTAGCACAGATACGCAGTATTTT,CAISSVASTDTQYF,TRBJ2-3,TRBV10-3,-,-
TGTGCCAGTTCGCAACAGGGGGGGGAGACCCAGTACTTC,CASSQQGGETQYF,TRBJ2-5,TRBV5-5,-,-
TGCGCCAGCAGCGTGGGACAGGGGGCGACAGATACGCAGTATTTT,CASSVGQGATDTQYF,TRBJ2-3,TRBV5-1,-,TRBD1
TGCGCCAGCAGCCCACTAAGCGGGGGCCTCTACGAGCAGTACTTC,CASSPLSGGLYEQYF,TRBJ2-7,TRBV5-1,once,TRBD2
TGTGCCAGCAGCTTAGAGGACAGGGGTACCTATGGCTACACCTTC,CASSLEDRGTYGYTF,TRBJ1-2,TRBV11-1,-,TRBD1
TGTGCCAGCAGCACCCTACCGCTAGCGGGGGAACCGAACACCGGGGAGCTGTTTTTT,CASSTLPLAGEPNTGELFF,TRBJ2-2,TRBV11-2,-,TRBD2
TGTGCCAGCCGAGCGGACCTCTATAGCAATCAGCCCCAGCATTTT,CASRADLYSNQPQHF,TRBJ1-5,TRBV6-5,-,-
TGTGCCAGCAAGACGACTAGCAGCACAGATACGCAGTATTTT,CASKTTSSTDTQYF,TRBJ2-3,TRBV6-5,-,TRBD2